Below, 8 T cell receptor beta chains from the same sample are listed, as sequenced in a study of PD-1 blockade in classical Hodgkin lymphoma. The time point denotes: cycle 4 day 1 (C4D1), after five to seven weeks of nivolumab. Following autologous stem cell transplantation, relapse occurred in every patient, and exposure to brentuximab vedotin varied. The data were produced by immunoSEQ multiplex PCR, yet TCRdb's version contains in-frame clones alone and is incomplete. This table has around 50,000 clones, 90% appearing once. The sequenced sample was peripheral blood mononuclear cells (PBMCs), obtained before the fourth cycle of nivolumab. These TCRs come from a human donor with classical Hodgkin lymphoma.

Only one count was recorded for this clone. V and J are TRBV9 and TRBJ2-7; D is possibly TRBD2 (6 bases). The CDR3 consists of 16 residues. Germline-derived CDR1 and CDR2 are SGDLS and YYNGEE. Deletions cut 7 bases from V and 3 bases from J, with 23 bases between. The CDR3 is CASGEEAETVYYEQYF. The CDR3 nucleotides read TGTGCCAGCGGGGAGGAGGCGGAAACAGTCTACTACGAGCAGTACTTC.

The table lists this clone with a few counts. The sample carries other DNA sequences with the same CDR3. The chain recombines TRBV10-3 with TRBJ2-5, with no clear D. The length of the CDR3 is 12 residues. Germline-derived CDR1 and CDR2 are ENHRY and SYGVKD. The germline V and J ends were trimmed by 3 bases and 2 bases, with 4 bases remaining between them. CDR3 coding DNA: TGTGCCATCAGTGAAGGGCAAGAGACCCAGTACTTC. The encoded protein is CAISEGQETQYF.

J is TRBJ2-2 and V is TRBV11-2; the match to TRBD2 covers 9 bases. Germline assignment: CDR1 SGHAT and CDR2 FQNNGV. V shed 6 bases and J 7 bases; nucleotides not matched to a gene: 12. This CDR3 contains 16 residues. The CDR3 DNA reads TGTGCCAGCAGAGCGGGATGGGGACTAGCCGGCGGGGAGCTGTTTTTT. Translation gives CASRAGWGLAGGELFF.

This clone was seen a single time. The V call is TRBV2, the J call TRBJ1-1; no reliable D call. The CDR3 has 16 amino acids. Germline-derived CDR1 and CDR2 are SNHLY and FYNNEI. Trimming left V 7 bases short and J 7 bases short, with 25 bases between. The CDR3 spells CASTNRGLRVGDEAFF. The CDR3 nucleotides read TGTGCCAGCACCAATAGAGGATTGAGAGTCGGGGATGAAGCTTTCTTT.

The chain joins TRBV15 to TRBJ2-7; perhaps TRBD1 as D (7 bases). The length of the CDR3 is 16 residues. V was cut by 3 bases and J by 2 bases, with 17 bases left in between. Germline CDR1 is LNHNV and CDR2 is YYDKDF (reference sequence). In nucleotides, the CDR3 is TGTGCCACCAGCAGGGAGAGGGGCGGGACAGCCTACGAGCAGTACTTC. This translates into CATSRERGGTAYEQYF.

As DNA, the CDR3 is TGTGCCAGCAGTTACTCGAGGAACCTTTATGGCTACACCTTC. It codes for CASSYSRNLYGYTF. The gene calls are TRBV6-6 and TRBJ1-2; unclear D gene. Trimming left V 0 bases short and J 5 bases short, with 10 bases between. The CDR3 sequence is 14 residues long. Germline V gene data show CDR1 as MNHNY and CDR2 as SVGAGI (reference sequence).

V gene TRBV28 combines with J gene TRBJ2-2; no definite D call. This CDR3 spans 12 amino acids. Germline V gene lookup returns CDR1 MDHEN and CDR2 SYDVKM. Trimming removed 3 bases from V and 4 bases from J, with 3 bases in between. This CDR3 reads CASSFFTGELFF. The CDR3 DNA follows: TGTGCCAGCAGTTTCTTCACCGGGGAGCTGTTTTTT.

CDR3 protein: CASRTDRGSQETQYF. The CDR3 region has the DNA TGCGCCAGCAGGACGGACAGGGGGAGCCAAGAGACCCAGTACTTC. The chain employs TRBV5-1 and TRBJ2-5, with 10 bases identical to TRBD1. The CDR3 covers 15 residues. The ends lost 5 bases at V and 1 base at J; junction bases unmatched: 5. Germline V CDR1 and CDR2: SGHRS, YFSETQ.